A single sample is the source of the 14 T cell receptor beta chains below, sequenced in a study of blood T cells in healthy people across ages. For the second PCR, which ran for about 7 to 12 cycles, a sample-barcoded 5' primer and a J-beta primer mix were used. MiXCR, applied by TCRdb to the 5' RACE reads, yields one record per CDR3 protein. The sample has hundreds of thousands of distinct CDR3 sequences, approximately 31% seen once. The specimen was blood. These receptors all come from a woman older than 75 in good health.

This clonotype has only a few counts. An end of the junction does not agree with germline; a read error may underlie this. This rearrangement joins TRBV7-3 to TRBJ2-3; TRBD1 matches at 11 bases. From germline, CDR1 is SGHTA and CDR2 FQGTGA. CDR3 length: 17 amino acids. CDR3 nucleotides: TGTGTCAGCAGCTTACACGGGACAGGGGGACGAACAGATACGCAGTATTTT. Encoded protein: CVSSLHGTGGRTDTQYF.

This clonotype was counted between two and nine times. The J gene is TRBJ1-6, the V gene TRBV20-1, with a possible D match to TRBD1 (5 bases). Germline CDR1 is DFQATT and CDR2 is SNEGSKA (reference sequence). V was cut by 5 bases and J by 2 bases, with 16 bases left in between. The CDR3 is 16 residues long. The DNA for the CDR3 is TGCAGTGCTTACCACGACCGGGGCACCTATAATTCACCCCTCCACTTT. Its translation is CSAYHDRGTYNSPLHF.

This clonotype was counted ten times or more. The rearrangement links TRBV15 to TRBJ1-5; D gene uncertain. CDR1 is LNHNV, CDR2 YYDKDF, per germline (reference sequence). This CDR3 region has 16 residues. Trimming took 0 bases from V and 0 from J, leaving 9 bases between them. CDR3 nucleotides: TGTGCCACCAGCAGAGAGAGAGCCTATAGCAATCAGCCCCAGCATTTT. The encoded protein is CATSRERAYSNQPQHF.

This clonotype occurred many times. V is TRBV20-1 and J is TRBJ2-1; D ambiguous. This CDR3 has 13 amino acids. Trimming cost V 3 bases and J 4 bases, with 10 bases left between them. The V gene's germline CDR1 is DFQATT and CDR2 SNEGSKA (reference sequence). DNA of the CDR3: TGCAGTGCTAGCATCCCGTTATACAATGAGCAGTTCTTC. It codes for CSASIPLYNEQFF.

This clonotype has at least ten counts. The chain couples TRBV20-1 to TRBJ1-2, with D possibly matching TRBD1 (5 bases). The CDR3 sequence is 14 residues long. Deletions cut 6 bases from V and 3 bases from J, with 17 bases between. Germline-derived CDR1 and CDR2 are DFQATT and SNEGSKA (reference sequence). CDR3: CSAAGGGSDYGYTF. CDR3 DNA sequence: TGCAGTGCGGCGGGGGGGGGATCCGACTATGGCTACACCTTC.

A note on this clonotype: The junction and the germline gene differ at one end; a read error may be behind it. V gene TRBV30 combines with J gene TRBJ1-6; D gene uncertain. The germline CDR1 and CDR2 sequences are GTSNPN and SVGIG (reference sequence). This CDR3 is 15 amino acids long. The CDR3 sequence: CAWSVSRVRSSPPHF. In DNA form, the CDR3 reads TGTGCCTGGAGTGTGAGTCGGGTTCGGAGTTCACCCCCCCACTTT.

Many counts were recorded for this clonotype. The chain combines TRBV7-2 with TRBJ2-1; possible D gene TRBD2, 5 bases. Germline V gene data show CDR1 as SGHTA and CDR2 as FQGNSA. The V end lost 6 bases, the J end lost 7 bases, and 10 bases lay between the germline ends. CDR3 size: 12 residues. CDR3 in DNA: TGTGCCAGCAGGCGGGCGGAAAATGAGCAGTTCTTC. The encoded protein is CASRRAENEQFF.

This clonotype came up many times. The chain joins TRBV28 to TRBJ2-6; D perhaps matches TRBD2 (7 bases). Germline V gene lookup returns CDR1 MDHEN and CDR2 SYDVKM. Trimming cost V 8 bases and J 3 bases, with 11 bases left between them. This CDR3 comprises 14 residues. CDR3 in amino acids: CASGGGGGANVLTF. In DNA, the CDR3 is TGTGCCAGCGGGGGGGGCGGTGGGGCCAACGTCCTGACTTTC.

This clonotype was seen many times. This chain joins TRBV18 and TRBJ2-7; D call uncertain. V was pared by 0 bases and J by 7 bases, with 10 bases between. This CDR3 spans 13 amino acids. CDR1 is KGHSH and CDR2 is LQKENI in the germline V gene. The chain's CDR3 is CASSPPQVREQYF. The DNA for the CDR3 is TGTGCCAGCTCACCACCGCAGGTGCGGGAGCAGTACTTC. The full variable domain, completed using reference TRBV18 and TRBJ2-7, is NAGVMQNPRHLVRRRGQEARLRCSPMKGHSHVYWYRQLPEEGLKFMVYLQKENIIDESGMPKERFSAEFPKEGPSILRIQQVVRGDSAAYFCASSPPQVREQYFGPGTRLTVT.

The V gene is TRBV12-3 or TRBV12-4, the J gene TRBJ2-3; tentatively, D is TRBD2 (6 bases). This CDR3 contains 17 residues. V lost 1 base to trimming and J lost 13 bases, with 27 bases between them. The CDR3 DNA reads as TGTGCCAGCAGTTTAGGCGGAGGGCAAGGGAGCACAGATGCGGAGTATTTT. This codes for CASSLGGGQGSTDAEYF.

This clonotype was counted ten times or more. J is TRBJ1-2 and V is TRBV6-5, with D possibly being TRBD1 (5 bases). V shed 8 bases and J shed 4 bases, with 14 bases lying between them. This CDR3 has 13 amino acids. Germline lookup yields CDR1 MNHEY and CDR2 SVGAGI. The CDR3 DNA follows: TGTGCCAGCGGGCCAGGGTGGGGCTATGGCTACACCTTC. This sequence encodes CASGPGWGYGYTF.

This clonotype has just a few counts. The V and J genes are TRBV4-1 and TRBJ1-6, with TRBD1 as a possible D gene (6 bases). Germline V CDR1 and CDR2: MGHRA, YSYEKL. This CDR3 comprises 17 residues. V lost 0 bases and J lost 7, with 16 bases in between. CDR3 sequence: CASSQDPGTRRNSPLHF. The CDR3, as DNA: TGCGCCAGCAGCCAAGATCCCGGGACAAGAAGGAATTCACCCCTCCACTTT.

V usage is TRBV20-1 and J usage is TRBJ1-3; a weak D match, TRBD1 (6 bases). The ends were cut back, 2 bases at V and 2 bases at J, with 13 bases in the middle. The length of the CDR3 is 15 residues. Germline CDR1 DFQATT, CDR2 SNEGSKA (reference sequence). The chain's CDR3 is CSARYPGVAGNTIYF. CDR3 nucleotides: TGCAGTGCTAGATACCCAGGGGTCGCTGGAAACACCATATATTTT.

CDR3 amino acids: CASSLGGTGYSPLHF. The CDR3 DNA reads as TGTGCCAGCAGCTTAGGGGGTACGGGATATTCACCCCTCCACTTT. V usage is TRBV7-2 and J usage is TRBJ1-6, with unresolved D. The CDR3 is 15 amino acids. Looked up from germline, CDR1 is SGHTA and CDR2 is FQGNSA. With 1 base removed from V and 8 bases from J, the gap between germline ends came to 12 bases.